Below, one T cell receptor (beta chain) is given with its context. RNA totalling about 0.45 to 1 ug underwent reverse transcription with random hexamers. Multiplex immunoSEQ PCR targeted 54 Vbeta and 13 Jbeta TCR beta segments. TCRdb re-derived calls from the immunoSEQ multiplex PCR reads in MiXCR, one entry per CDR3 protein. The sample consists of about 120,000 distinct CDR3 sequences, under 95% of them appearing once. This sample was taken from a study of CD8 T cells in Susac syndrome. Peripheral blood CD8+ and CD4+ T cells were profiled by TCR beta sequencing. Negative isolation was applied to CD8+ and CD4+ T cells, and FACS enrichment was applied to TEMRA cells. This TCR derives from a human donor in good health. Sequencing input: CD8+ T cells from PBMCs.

The CDR3 is CASSAGQGDSGTGELFF. CDR3 nucleotides: TGTGCCAGCAGCGCGGGACAGGGGGATTCCGGAACCGGGGAGCTGTTTTTT. The rearrangement joins TRBV9 to TRBJ2-2, with 11 bases identical to TRBD1. This CDR3 is 17 amino acids long. Per the germline V gene, CDR1 is SGDLS and CDR2 is YYNGEE. V dropped 3 bases and J dropped 5; count of bases not matched to a gene: 9.